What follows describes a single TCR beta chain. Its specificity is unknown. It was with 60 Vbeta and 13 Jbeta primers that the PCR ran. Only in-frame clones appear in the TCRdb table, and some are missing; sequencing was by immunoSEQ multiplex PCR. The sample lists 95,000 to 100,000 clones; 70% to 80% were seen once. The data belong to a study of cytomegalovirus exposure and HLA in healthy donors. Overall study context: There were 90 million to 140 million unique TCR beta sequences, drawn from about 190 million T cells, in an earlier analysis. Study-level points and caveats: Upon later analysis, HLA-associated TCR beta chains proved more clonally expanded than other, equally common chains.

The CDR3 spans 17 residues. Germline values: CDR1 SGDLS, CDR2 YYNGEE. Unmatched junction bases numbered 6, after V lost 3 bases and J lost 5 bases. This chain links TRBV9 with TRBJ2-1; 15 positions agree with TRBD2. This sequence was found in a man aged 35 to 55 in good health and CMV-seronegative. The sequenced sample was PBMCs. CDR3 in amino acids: CASSGTSGGEPNNEQFF. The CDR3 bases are TGTGCCAGCAGCGGGACTAGCGGGGGGGAGCCCAACAATGAGCAGTTCTTC.